This TCR beta chain was captured by sequencing in a study of neoadjuvant anti-PD-1 for oral cavity cancer. Six replicates per PBMC sample, mostly from 400 to 500 ng of genomic DNA. Some clones are missing from TCRdb's copy, which holds only in-frame ones; the method was immunoSEQ multiplex PCR. The sample lists fewer than 90,000 clones; 70% to 85% were seen once. J was trimmed by 5 bases and V by 0 bases; bases with no gene match: 6. The CDR3 length is 15 residues. Per the germline V gene, CDR1 is GTSNPN and CDR2 is SVGIG (reference sequence). The sample was PBMCs, taken before nivolumab (anti-PD-1) treatment. This sequence was found in a person aged 40 to 85 with oral cavity squamous cell carcinoma. This sequence joins TRBV30 and TRBJ2-7; 11 nucleotides line up with TRBD1. The CDR3 DNA reads as TGTGCCTGGAGTGTACTTGGACAGGGGGCCGACGAGCAGTACTTC. Amino acid sequence: CAWSVLGQGADEQYF. Full variable domain (missing parts from reference TRBV30 and TRBJ2-7): SQTIHQWPATLVQPVGSPLSLECTVEGTSNPNLYWYRQAAGRGLQLLFYSVGIGQISSEVPQNLSASRPQDRQFILSSKKLLLSDSGFYLCAWSVLGQGADEQYFGPGTRLTVT.